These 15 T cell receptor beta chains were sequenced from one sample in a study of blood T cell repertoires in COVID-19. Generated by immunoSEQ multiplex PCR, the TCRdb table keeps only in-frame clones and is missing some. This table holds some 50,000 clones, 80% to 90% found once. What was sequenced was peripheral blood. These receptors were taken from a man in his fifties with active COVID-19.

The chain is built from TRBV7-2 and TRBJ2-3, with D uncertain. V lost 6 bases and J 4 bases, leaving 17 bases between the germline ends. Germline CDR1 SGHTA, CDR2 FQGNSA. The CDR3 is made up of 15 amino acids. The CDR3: CASRKPVSRPDTQYF. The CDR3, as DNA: TGTGCCAGCAGGAAACCGGTCTCGCGCCCAGATACGCAGTATTTT.

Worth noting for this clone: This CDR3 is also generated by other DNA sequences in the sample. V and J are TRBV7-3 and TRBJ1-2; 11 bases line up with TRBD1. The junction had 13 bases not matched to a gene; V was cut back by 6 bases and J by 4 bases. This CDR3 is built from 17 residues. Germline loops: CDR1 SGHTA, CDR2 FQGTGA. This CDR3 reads CASSRSTGTGGVYGYTF. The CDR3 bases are TGTGCCAGCAGTCGCAGTACCGGGACAGGGGGTGTCTATGGCTACACCTTC.

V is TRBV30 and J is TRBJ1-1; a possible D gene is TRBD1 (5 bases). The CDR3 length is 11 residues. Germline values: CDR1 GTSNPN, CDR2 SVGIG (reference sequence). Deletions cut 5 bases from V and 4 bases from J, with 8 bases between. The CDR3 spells CAWVGGTEAFF. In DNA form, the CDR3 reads TGTGCCTGGGTCGGGGGCACTGAAGCTTTCTTT.

In DNA, the CDR3 is TGTGCCAGCAATCCGACCGGGACTAGCGGGATAGATACGCAGTATTTT. Its protein product is CASNPTGTSGIDTQYF. The chain uses TRBV6-6 and TRBJ2-3; 13 bases fit TRBD2. This CDR3 has 16 amino acids. V gave up 7 bases and J gave up 5 bases; unmatched junction bases: 9. The germline gives CDR1 MNHNY, CDR2 SVGAGI (reference sequence).

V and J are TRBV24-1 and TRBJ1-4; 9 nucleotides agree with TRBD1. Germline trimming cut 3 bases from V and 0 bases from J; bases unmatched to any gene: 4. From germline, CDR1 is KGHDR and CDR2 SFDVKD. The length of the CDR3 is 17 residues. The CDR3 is CATSDPGQGTTNEKLFF. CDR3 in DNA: TGTGCCACCAGTGATCCGGGACAGGGAACAACTAATGAAAAACTGTTTTTT.

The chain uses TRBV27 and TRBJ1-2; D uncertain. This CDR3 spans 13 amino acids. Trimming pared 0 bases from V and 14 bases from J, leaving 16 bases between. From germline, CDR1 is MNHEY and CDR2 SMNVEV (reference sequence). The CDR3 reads CASSLSNFEARTF. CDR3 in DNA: TGTGCCAGCAGTTTATCGAATTTCGAGGCGCGGACCTTC.

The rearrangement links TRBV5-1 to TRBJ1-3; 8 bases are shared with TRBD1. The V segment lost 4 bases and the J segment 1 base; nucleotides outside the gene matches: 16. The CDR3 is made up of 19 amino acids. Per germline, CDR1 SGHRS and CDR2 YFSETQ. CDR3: CASSANTWTGTQSGNTIYF. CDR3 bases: TGCGCCAGCAGCGCCAACACTTGGACAGGGACCCAATCTGGAAACACCATATATTTT.

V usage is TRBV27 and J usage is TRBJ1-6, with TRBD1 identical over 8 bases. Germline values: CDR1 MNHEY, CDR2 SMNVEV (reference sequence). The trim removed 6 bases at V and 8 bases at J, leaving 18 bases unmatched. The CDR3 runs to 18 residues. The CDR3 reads CASRLGDRRHPGDSPLHF. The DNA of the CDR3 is TGTGCCAGCAGACTTGGGGACAGGCGACACCCCGGGGATTCACCCCTCCACTTT.

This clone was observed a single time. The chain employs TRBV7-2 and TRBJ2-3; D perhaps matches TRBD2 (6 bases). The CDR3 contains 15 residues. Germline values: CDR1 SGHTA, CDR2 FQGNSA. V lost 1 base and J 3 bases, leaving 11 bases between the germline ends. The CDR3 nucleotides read TGTGCCAGCAGCTTAGGGGCGGGAACAACAGATACGCAGTATTTT. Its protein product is CASSLGAGTTDTQYF.

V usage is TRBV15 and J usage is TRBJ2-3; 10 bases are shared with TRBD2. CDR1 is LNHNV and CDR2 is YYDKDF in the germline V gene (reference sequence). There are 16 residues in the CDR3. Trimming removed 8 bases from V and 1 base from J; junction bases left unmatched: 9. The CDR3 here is CATQEMLAGGTDTQYF. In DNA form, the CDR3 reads TGTGCCACCCAGGAGATGCTAGCGGGAGGCACAGATACGCAGTATTTT.

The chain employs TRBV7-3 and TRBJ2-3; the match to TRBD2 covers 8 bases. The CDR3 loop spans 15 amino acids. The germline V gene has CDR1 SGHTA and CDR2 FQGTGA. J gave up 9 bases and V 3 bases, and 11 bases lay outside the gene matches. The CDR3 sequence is CASSFSGSKYGTQYF. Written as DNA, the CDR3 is TGTGCCAGCAGCTTCAGCGGGAGTAAATATGGAACGCAGTATTTT.

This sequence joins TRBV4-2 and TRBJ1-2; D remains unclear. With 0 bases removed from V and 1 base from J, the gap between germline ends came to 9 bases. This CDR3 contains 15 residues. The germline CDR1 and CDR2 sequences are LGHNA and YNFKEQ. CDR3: CASSQDQAGNYGYTF. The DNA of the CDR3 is TGTGCCAGCAGCCAAGACCAAGCGGGTAACTATGGCTACACCTTC.

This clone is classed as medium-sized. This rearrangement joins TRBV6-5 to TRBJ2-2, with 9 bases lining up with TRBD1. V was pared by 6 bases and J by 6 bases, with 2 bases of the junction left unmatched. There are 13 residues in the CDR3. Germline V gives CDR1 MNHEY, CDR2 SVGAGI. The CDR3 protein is CASRDRGSGELFF. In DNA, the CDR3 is TGTGCCAGCAGGGACAGGGGATCCGGGGAGCTGTTTTTT.

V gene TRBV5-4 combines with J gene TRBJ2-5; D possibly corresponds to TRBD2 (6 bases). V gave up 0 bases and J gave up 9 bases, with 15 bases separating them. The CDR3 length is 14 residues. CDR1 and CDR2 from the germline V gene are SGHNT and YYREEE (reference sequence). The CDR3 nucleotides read TGTGCCAGCAGCTTGGCGGGGGACCCCACGGCCCAGTACTTC. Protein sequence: CASSLAGDPTAQYF.

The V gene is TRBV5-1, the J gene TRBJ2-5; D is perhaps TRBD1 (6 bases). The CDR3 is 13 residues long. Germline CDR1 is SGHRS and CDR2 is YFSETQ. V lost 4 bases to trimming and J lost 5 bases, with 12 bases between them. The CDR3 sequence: CASSTVQGETQYF. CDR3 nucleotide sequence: TGCGCCAGCAGCACTGTACAGGGTGAGACCCAGTACTTC.